In this sample, the clone carrying this T cell receptor (beta chain) turned up a few times. These data belong to a study of blood T cell repertoires in COVID-19. Turning to the study itself: Researchers got acute and convalescent COVID-19 samples from the United States, Italy and Spain. T cells, B-cell-depleted T cells, or PBMCs provided the cDNA or gDNA that served as material.

CDR1 is MDHEN, CDR2 SYDVKM, per germline. The length of the CDR3 is 11 residues. V lost 4 bases, J lost 12 bases, and 13 bases lay in between. Clones were sequenced by immunoSEQ multiplex PCR, and TCRdb holds only the in-frame ones, with some missing. This table holds 130,000 or so clones, over 80% found once. The sequencing input was peripheral blood. The V and J genes are TRBV28 and TRBJ2-7; D is possibly TRBD1 (5 bases). The TCR sequence derives from a human donor in a cohort sampled during active COVID-19. CDR3: CASSSRVLWYF. The DNA of the CDR3 is TGTGCCAGCAGTTCCAGGGTCCTGTGGTACTTC.